The next 23 T cell receptor beta chains were all read from a single sample in a study of CD8 T cells in Susac syndrome. After extraction with the RNeasy kit, about 0.45 to 1 ug of the RNA was reverse transcribed using random hexamers. A single record per CDR3 protein comes from TCRdb applying MiXCR to the immunoSEQ multiplex PCR reads. The sample contains about 83,000 distinct CDR3 sequences, around 95% of which appear only once. The material sequenced was CD8+ T cells from PBMCs. The source of these receptors is a human donor with Susac syndrome.

The rearrangement uses TRBV20-1 and TRBJ2-7, with D perhaps matching TRBD2 (5 bases). V lost 6 bases and J lost 3, with 18 bases in between. Per the germline V gene, CDR1 is DFQATT and CDR2 is SNEGSKA (reference sequence). CDR3 size: 14 residues. Written as DNA, the CDR3 is TGCAGTGCCAGGCCCAACCCCGAGGGCTACGAGCAGTACTTC. The encoded protein is CSARPNPEGYEQYF.

This clonotype was seen a handful of times. The genes are TRBV27 and TRBJ2-4; D unresolved. Trimming left V 2 bases short and J 4 bases short, with 9 bases between. Looked up from germline, CDR1 is MNHEY and CDR2 is SMNVEV (reference sequence). This CDR3 has 14 amino acids. DNA for the CDR3: TGTGCCAGCAGTTTAGGTGGGCCTAAAAACATTCAGTACTTC. Translation: CASSLGGPKNIQYF.

The V call is TRBV20-1, the J call TRBJ2-7; TRBD2 matches 7 bases. CDR3 size: 13 residues. Looked up from germline, CDR1 is DFQATT and CDR2 is SNEGSKA (reference sequence). V shed 7 bases, J shed 2 bases, and the junction held 8 bases outside the gene matches. In nucleotides, the CDR3 is TGCAGTGTTGCCGGACTAGTCCCCTACGAGCAGTACTTC. Its protein is CSVAGLVPYEQYF.

A few counts support this clonotype. The gene calls are TRBV30 and TRBJ1-1, with D tentatively TRBD1 (5 bases). CDR1 GTSNPN and CDR2 SVGIG come from the germline V gene (reference sequence). This CDR3 comprises 12 residues. The germline V and J ends were trimmed by 2 bases and 7 bases, with 11 bases remaining between them. CDR3 sequence (DNA): TGTGCCTGGAGTCCCGCAGGGCATGAAGCTTTCTTT. Protein sequence: CAWSPAGHEAFF.

The chain employs TRBV20-1 and TRBJ2-5; weak D call: TRBD2 (6 bases). V gave up 2 bases and J gave up 2 bases, with 18 bases separating them. The CDR3 sequence is 16 residues long. The germline CDR1 and CDR2 sequences are DFQATT and SNEGSKA (reference sequence). Here the CDR3 reads CSARSGNGGVQETQYF. In nucleotides, the CDR3 is TGCAGTGCTAGAAGTGGGAACGGAGGGGTTCAAGAGACCCAGTACTTC.

The gene calls are TRBV29-1 and TRBJ2-1; 13 bases fit TRBD2. The CDR3 is made up of 13 amino acids. Germline CDR1 reads SQVTM; CDR2 reads ANQGSEA. J lost 5 bases, V lost 7 bases, and 2 bases had no gene match. The CDR3 coding sequence is TGCAGCGCCGGACTAGCGGGAGACAATGAGCAGTTCTTC. It codes for CSAGLAGDNEQFF.

The rearrangement joins TRBV6-6 to TRBJ2-3; TRBD1 matches at 8 bases. The CDR3 sequence is 14 residues long. Germline values: CDR1 MNHNY, CDR2 SVGAGI (reference sequence). Germline trimming cut 7 bases from V and 2 bases from J; bases unmatched to any gene: 5. The CDR3 loop reads CASIRQGTTDTQYF. In nucleotides, the CDR3 is TGTGCCAGCATTAGACAGGGGACCACAGATACGCAGTATTTT.

The chain combines TRBV20-1 with TRBJ2-7; 10 bases are shared with TRBD2. This CDR3 contains 14 residues. The germline gives CDR1 DFQATT, CDR2 SNEGSKA (reference sequence). With V trimmed by 6 bases and J by 2 bases, 7 bases remained unmatched. The CDR3 DNA follows: TGCAGTGCCCCCAGCGGGAGGGCCACCTACGAGCAGTACTTC. Protein: CSAPSGRATYEQYF.

The chain uses TRBV28 and TRBJ2-7; D is uncertain. Trimming took 7 bases from V and 4 from J, leaving 11 bases between them. CDR1 is MDHEN and CDR2 is SYDVKM in the germline V gene. The CDR3 has 12 residues. The CDR3 coding sequence is TGTGCCAGCACTGAACTGGGATACGAGCAGTACTTC. Translating gives CASTELGYEQYF.

In its sample, this clonotype was seen a few times. The V call is TRBV4-1, the J call TRBJ1-1; D gene uncertain. The CDR3 loop spans 15 amino acids. V was shortened by 2 bases and J by 5 bases, with 15 bases between the two germline ends. CDR1 is MGHRA and CDR2 is YSYEKL in the germline V gene. The CDR3 protein is CASSQMVGVGTEAFF. The CDR3 nucleotides read TGCGCCAGCAGCCAAATGGTCGGGGTAGGAACTGAAGCTTTCTTT.

The V and J genes are TRBV7-9 and TRBJ1-5; tentatively, D is TRBD1 (5 bases). The germline gives CDR1 SEHNR, CDR2 FQNEAQ (reference sequence). V was shortened by 5 bases and J by 4 bases, with 9 bases between the two germline ends. The CDR3 is made up of 13 amino acids. The CDR3 reads CASSTEGNQPQHF. The CDR3 bases are TGTGCCAGCAGCACAGAGGGGAATCAGCCCCAGCATTTT.

This clonotype was observed a single time. The chain employs TRBV6-6 and TRBJ1-2, with 9 positions matching TRBD1. J gave up 8 bases and V 7 bases, and 5 bases lay outside the gene matches. The V gene's germline CDR1 is MNHNY and CDR2 SVGAGI (reference sequence). This CDR3 is built from 12 residues. The CDR3 sequence: CASKGDREGYTF. The DNA for the CDR3 is TGTGCCAGCAAAGGGGACAGGGAAGGCTACACCTTC.

The genes are TRBV28 and TRBJ1-1; D unclear. V lost 6 bases and J 8 bases, leaving 7 bases between the germline ends. CDR1 and CDR2 from the germline V gene are MDHEN and SYDVKM. This CDR3 has 10 amino acids. The CDR3 DNA follows: TGTGCCAGCAGCACCAGAGAAGCTTTCTTT. Translating it yields CASSTREAFF.

The chain employs TRBV7-9 and TRBJ2-7; D is undetermined. V was cut by 3 bases and J by 0 bases, with 6 bases left in between. In germline, CDR1 is SEHNR, CDR2 FQNEAQ (reference sequence). CDR3 length equals 13 residues. The CDR3 sequence: CASSFASSYEQYF. DNA of the CDR3: TGTGCCAGCAGCTTCGCCAGCTCCTACGAGCAGTACTTC.

This chain connects TRBV12-5 to TRBJ1-5; 10 nucleotides line up with TRBD1. CDR1 LGHNT and CDR2 FRNRAP come from the germline V gene. V gave up 3 bases and J gave up 8 bases; unmatched junction bases: 4. The CDR3 loop spans 14 amino acids. CDR3 sequence (DNA): TGTGCTAGTGGTTTTGCCGGGACAGGGGAGCCCCAGCATTTT. Protein: CASGFAGTGEPQHF.

This clonotype was observed a handful of times. The chain carries TRBV27 and TRBJ2-5; either TRBD1 or TRBD2 may supply D (6 bases each). Germline V lookup: CDR1 MNHEY, CDR2 SMNVEV (reference sequence). The ends were cut back, 8 bases at V and 2 bases at J, with 15 bases in the middle. This CDR3 comprises 14 residues. The DNA for the CDR3 is TGTGCCAGCTCCCCCGGGGGCGGGCAAGAGACCCAGTACTTC. Amino acids: CASSPGGGQETQYF.

J is TRBJ2-5 and V is TRBV7-8; either TRBD1 or TRBD2 may supply D (6 bases each). The ends were cut back, 5 bases at V and 9 bases at J, with 19 bases in the middle. The CDR3 sequence is 14 residues long. From germline, CDR1 is SGHVS and CDR2 FQNEAQ. CDR3 residues: CASSPRTVSGAQYF. The CDR3 coding sequence is TGTGCCAGCAGCCCCAGGACAGTTTCGGGGGCCCAGTACTTC.

The genes are TRBV7-9 and TRBJ2-3, with a possible D match to TRBD1 (5 bases). The CDR3 runs to 15 residues. V was pared by 5 bases and J by 6 bases, with 18 bases between. Germline V gene lookup returns CDR1 SEHNR and CDR2 FQNEAQ (reference sequence). Written as DNA, the CDR3 is TGTGCCAGCAGCGAATACCAGGGTCGTACGGATACGCAGTATTTT. Translation: CASSEYQGRTDTQYF.

The chain combines TRBV7-9 with TRBJ2-1, with D perhaps matching TRBD2 (5 bases). Trimming removed 3 bases from V and 4 bases from J, with 10 bases in between. CDR1 is SEHNR and CDR2 is FQNEAQ in the germline V gene (reference sequence). The CDR3 is 14 residues long. In DNA form, the CDR3 reads TGTGCCAGCAGCTTCGGGGTCGGGTACAATGAGCAGTTCTTC. It encodes CASSFGVGYNEQFF.

The V call is TRBV24-1, the J call TRBJ2-3; D is tentatively TRBD1 or TRBD2 (5 bases each). This CDR3 has 16 amino acids. Trimming removed 4 bases at V and 6 bases at J, with 19 bases between. Germline V gives CDR1 KGHDR, CDR2 SFDVKD. For the CDR3, the DNA is TGTGCCACCAGTGACCCGGGACGGTTGCGGAGGGATACGCAGTATTTT. Translation: CATSDPGRLRRDTQYF.

The V and J genes are TRBV5-1 and TRBJ1-4; no reliable D call. V lost 3 bases to trimming and J lost 0 bases, with 9 bases between them. This CDR3 is 15 amino acids long. The germline V gene has CDR1 SGHRS and CDR2 YFSETQ. CDR3 amino acids: CASSSDPATNEKLFF. The CDR3 DNA is TGCGCCAGCAGCTCGGATCCGGCAACTAATGAAAAACTGTTTTTT.

The rearrangement uses TRBV12-3 or TRBV12-4 and TRBJ2-2; TRBD2 matches 9 bases. The CDR3 covers 15 residues. V lost 7 bases, J lost 8 bases, and 11 bases stayed unmatched. CDR3 in DNA: TGTGCCAGCACCCCGGTGGCGGGAGGGGCAGGGGAGCTGTTTTTT. This encodes CASTPVAGGAGELFF.

V and J are TRBV5-1 and TRBJ2-7, with D tentatively TRBD2 (5 bases). The CDR3 runs to 15 residues. Germline CDR1 reads SGHRS; CDR2 reads YFSETQ. The germline V and J ends were trimmed by 4 bases and 0 bases, with 14 bases remaining between them. CDR3 protein: CASSPTDGNSYEQYF. For the CDR3, the DNA is TGCGCCAGCAGCCCGACTGACGGGAACTCCTACGAGCAGTACTTC.